A selection of T cell receptor beta chains follows, all from one sample in a study of blood T cell repertoires in COVID-19. Repertoires were generated with immunoSEQ multiplex PCR, while TCRdb's copy carries only in-frame clones and drops some. The repertoire has roughly 190,000 clones, more than 70% of them found once; the top ten carry about 6.3%. Sample: peripheral blood. Receptors originate from a man aged 40-55 years with active or convalescent COVID-19. Both conserved end residues are part of each CDR3. A D gene is named only where the DNA matches it firmly. Clone size is not always given. Where it is, it says once, few, many or a class for expanded clones.

j_call v_call clone_size d_call cdr3_aa cdr3_nt
TRBJ2-4 TRBV7-2 . TRBD2 CASSLVSHTSGGRANIQYF TGTGCCAGCAGCTTAGTCTCCCATACTAGCGGGGGACGGGCAAACATTCAGTACTTC
TRBJ1-1 TRBV18 . . CASSETQGSEAFF TGTGCCAGCTCAGAGACCCAGGGATCTGAAGCTTTCTTT
TRBJ2-3 TRBV5-8 . . CASSLARGHPSPSTDTQYF TGTGCCAGCAGCTTGGCCCGGGGACATCCGAGCCCAAGCACAGATACGCAGTATTTT
TRBJ2-3 TRBV7-9 few . CASSPGSDTQYF TGTGCCAGCAGCCCCGGGTCAGATACGCAGTATTTT
TRBJ2-3 TRBV5-4 . . CASSALERQGTDTQYF TGTGCCAGCAGCGCCTTGGAGCGGCAGGGCACAGATACGCAGTATTTT
TRBJ2-5 TRBV28 few TRBD2 CAQGGRAQETQYF TGTGCCCAAGGCGGGAGGGCCCAAGAGACCCAGTACTTC
TRBJ1-1 TRBV5-4 . . CASIPEPVSAEAFF TGTGCCAGCATCCCAGAACCCGTCAGCGCTGAAGCTTTCTTT
TRBJ2-2 TRBV19 . . CASRGTWDTAPIIRGELFF TGTGCCAGTAGGGGAACCTGGGACACCGCCCCGATTATACGTGGGGAGCTGTTTTTT
TRBJ1-5 TRBV23-1 . TRBD1 CASSQSNRGNQPQHF TGCGCCAGCAGTCAATCAAACAGGGGTAACCAGCCCCAGCATTTT
TRBJ2-5 TRBV4-1 . TRBD2 CASSHVRGAGETQYF TGCGCCAGCAGCCACGTGCGGGGGGCAGGAGAGACCCAGTACTTC
TRBJ1-1 TRBV4-1 . . CASSQPRTGNTEAFF TGCGCCAGCAGCCAACCTAGGACGGGAAACACTGAAGCTTTCTTT
TRBJ1-4 TRBV18 . TRBD1 CASSGGQGFVEKLFF TGTGCCAGCTCAGGGGGACAGGGGTTCGTCGAAAAACTGTTTTTT
TRBJ1-6 TRBV5-4 . . CASSDKSYRQDPSLHF TGTGCCAGCAGCGACAAGAGCTACAGACAAGATCCATCCCTCCACTTT
TRBJ2-2 TRBV6-5 . . CASRILGDKHGELFF TGTGCCAGCAGGATTCTCGGGGACAAACACGGGGAGCTGTTTTTT
TRBJ2-3 TRBV7-3 . TRBD1 CASSSPQGGTDTQYF TGTGCCAGCAGCTCCCCCCAGGGGGGCACAGATACGCAGTATTTT
TRBJ1-6 TRBV30 . . CAWSGGIDSPLHF TGTGCCTGGAGTGGAGGGATTGATTCACCCCTCCACTTT
TRBJ1-5 TRBV27 . TRBD1 CASPGTGDFWPQHF TGTGCCAGCCCCGGGACAGGGGATTTCTGGCCCCAGCATTTT
TRBJ2-4 TRBV28 . TRBD2 CASSSTSGGAWDIQYF TGTGCCAGCAGTTCGACTAGCGGGGGGGCCTGGGACATTCAGTACTTC
TRBJ2-1 TRBV28 . . CASSVEGRYNEQFF TGTGCCAGCAGTGTAGAGGGGAGGTACAATGAGCAGTTCTTC
TRBJ1-5 TRBV4-1 . . CASSPSRGGHGQPQHF TGCGCCAGCAGCCCCTCCCGTGGTGGGCATGGGCAGCCCCAGCATTTT
TRBJ1-5 TRBV28 . TRBD1 CATEMGQGRNQPQHF TGTGCCACTGAGATGGGACAGGGTCGCAATCAGCCCCAGCATTTT
TRBJ2-7 TRBV29-1 . TRBD2 CSIQSGGEYEQYF TGCAGCATTCAAAGCGGGGGAGAGTACGAGCAGTACTTC
TRBJ1-1 TRBV19 . . CASTIQGRNTEAFF TGTGCCAGTACCATTCAGGGGCGAAACACTGAAGCTTTCTTT
TRBJ2-7 TRBV19 . . CASSFTGHEQYF TGTGCCAGTAGTTTTACAGGGCACGAGCAGTACTTC
TRBJ2-1 TRBV6-5 . TRBD1 CASSYAGTGSNEQFF TGTGCCAGCAGTTATGCCGGGACAGGGTCGAATGAGCAGTTCTTC
TRBJ1-2 TRBV30 . . CAWSRGSRTSNYGYTF TGTGCCTGGAGTCGCGGTAGCAGGACAAGTAACTATGGCTACACCTTC
TRBJ1-2 TRBV19 . TRBD1 CASSPQGAGGYTF TGTGCCAGTAGTCCGCAGGGGGCGGGTGGCTACACCTTC
TRBJ2-2 TRBV7-8 . . CASSTQGELFF TGTGCCAGCAGCACACAAGGGGAGCTGTTTTTT
TRBJ2-7 TRBV3-1/TRBV3-2 . TRBD2 CASSLPGLAEYEQYF TGTGCCAGCAGCCTGCCGGGACTAGCGGAGTACGAGCAGTACTTC
TRBJ1-2 TRBV27 . TRBD1 CASSFRQGIYYGYTF TGTGCCAGCAGTTTTAGACAGGGAATCTACTATGGCTACACCTTC
TRBJ1-1 TRBV11-3 few . CASSCHRVKGPEAFF TGTGCCAGCAGCTGCCACAGGGTCAAGGGACCTGAAGCTTTCTTT